This TCR beta chain originates from a study of T cell responses to AZD1222 COVID-19 vaccine. Sequenced by immunoSEQ multiplex PCR; TCRdb stores in-frame clones only, minus some. Among over 150,000 clones listed, 80% to 95% were seen once. Whole-study results and caveats: Baseline serostatus was positive in only five to seven AZD1222 recipients. Donors were mostly white British, more females; clonal diversity possibly underestimated.

As regards this clone: Its cognate antigen is unknown.

Sequences were derived from peripheral blood, sampled on day 0 of AZD1222 vaccination. This receptor was identified in an adult in good health.

CDR3 protein: CASSYSRQGWYGYTF. CDR3 in DNA: TGTGCCAGCAGTTACTCGAGACAGGGTTGGTATGGCTACACCTTC. The chain couples TRBV6-5 to TRBJ1-2; 7 bases fit TRBD1. The CDR3 totals 15 residues. Germline CDR1 and CDR2: MNHEY and SVGAGI. The ends lost 0 bases at V and 5 bases at J; junction bases unmatched: 6.